This entry lists 24 T cell receptor beta chains sequenced from one sample in a study of blood T cell repertoires in COVID-19. Repertoires were generated with immunoSEQ multiplex PCR, while TCRdb's copy carries only in-frame clones and drops some. The sample contains roughly 340,000 clones, under 95% of which appear only once. The sequencing input was peripheral blood. The receptors were gathered from a woman aged 18-29 years who had recovered from COVID-19.

The rearrangement uses TRBV5-6 and TRBJ1-1; 7 bases are a match to TRBD1. This CDR3 is 15 amino acids long. CDR1 and CDR2 (germline): SGHDT, YYEEEE. V was clipped by 5 bases and J by 0 bases; unmatched bases: 7. CDR3 bases: TGTGCCAGCAGAAGAAAGGACAGGATGAACACTGAAGCTTTCTTT. As protein: CASRRKDRMNTEAFF. Filled out from reference TRBV5-6 and TRBJ1-1, the complete variable domain reads DAGVTQSPTHLIKTRGQQVTLRCSPKSGHDTVSWYQQALGQGPQFIFQYYEEEERQRGNFPDRFSGHQFPNYSSELNVNALLLGDSALYLCASRRKDRMNTEAFFGQGTRLTVV.

The chain has TRBV9 and TRBJ1-2, with 8 bases fitting TRBD1. The CDR3 runs 14 residues. Germline lookup yields CDR1 SGDLS and CDR2 YYNGEE. With V trimmed by 5 bases and J by 2 bases, 5 bases remained unmatched. The CDR3 DNA reads as TGTGCCAGCAGTCCAGGACAGGGAAACTATGGCTACACCTTC. Protein product: CASSPGQGNYGYTF.

The V call is TRBV15, the J call TRBJ2-3; D possibly corresponds to TRBD2 (5 bases). V gave up 1 base and J gave up 11 bases, with 19 bases separating them. CDR1 LNHNV and CDR2 YYDKDF come from the germline V gene (reference sequence). The CDR3 is 15 amino acids. CDR3 nucleotide sequence: TGTGCCACCAGCAGAGCGGGCGTTGAGGGAGAGGAGCAGTATTTT. Translation gives CATSRAGVEGEEQYF.

The rearrangement joins TRBV7-8 to TRBJ2-1, with TRBD2 identical over 8 bases. Trimming at V came to 5 bases and at J to 2 bases, leaving 5 bases not matched to a gene. From germline, CDR1 is SGHVS and CDR2 FQNEAQ. There are 15 residues in the CDR3. CDR3 in amino acids: CASSPGRAPYNEQFF. The DNA for the CDR3 is TGTGCCAGCAGCCCCGGGAGGGCGCCCTACAATGAGCAGTTCTTC.

J is TRBJ1-3 and V is TRBV19; D not resolved. The V and J ends lost 5 bases and 0 bases respectively, with 8 bases between them. The CDR3 is 14 amino acids. Germline V gene lookup returns CDR1 LNHDA and CDR2 SQIVND (reference sequence). The CDR3 DNA is TGTGCCAGTAGTTTGCAGAACTCTGGAAACACCATATATTTT. Translation gives CASSLQNSGNTIYF.

This chain links TRBV5-1 with TRBJ1-1, with 8 bases lining up with TRBD1. Germline-derived CDR1 and CDR2 are SGHRS and YFSETQ. V shed 4 bases, J shed 3 bases, and the junction held 8 bases outside the gene matches. The CDR3 spans 15 residues. The CDR3 sequence is CASSPDQGAYTEAFF. The CDR3 nucleotides are TGCGCCAGCAGCCCAGATCAGGGGGCGTACACTGAAGCTTTCTTT.

The chain uses TRBV29-1 and TRBJ2-7; possible D gene TRBD1, 5 bases. The germline V gene encodes CDR1 SQVTM and CDR2 ANQGSEA. Trimming removed 1 base at V and 0 bases at J, with 7 bases between. The CDR3 consists of 13 residues. The CDR3 DNA sequence: TGCAGCGTTGAAGTGCAGGGCTCCTACGAGCAGTACGTC. This codes for CSVEVQGSYEQYV.

The rearrangement links TRBV11-2 to TRBJ2-3, with 10 bases aligning to TRBD1. This CDR3 spans 14 amino acids. Germline V lookup: CDR1 SGHAT, CDR2 FQNNGV. After removal of 5 bases from V and 8 bases from J, the junction contained 7 bases not matched to a gene. CDR3 DNA: TGTGCCAGCAGCAGGACAGGGGGTGCGGGTACGCAGTATTTT. It specifies CASSRTGGAGTQYF.

V is TRBV13 and J is TRBJ1-2; 8 positions agree with TRBD1. Germline V gives CDR1 PRHDT, CDR2 FYEKMQ (reference sequence). The CDR3 consists of 15 residues. The trim removed 5 bases at V and 4 bases at J, leaving 9 bases unmatched. The CDR3 nucleotides are TGTGCCAGCAGCGCCGGACAGGGAGTCCCCTATGGCTACACCTTC. Protein sequence: CASSAGQGVPYGYTF.

The rearrangement uses TRBV10-3 and TRBJ2-3; 7 positions agree with TRBD1. CDR1 is ENHRY, CDR2 SYGVKD, per germline. The CDR3 sequence is 14 residues long. Trimming cost V 6 bases and J 0 bases; bases outside gene matches: 3. CDR3 amino acids: CAISRQGSTDTQYF. The CDR3 nucleotides read TGTGCCATCAGCCGACAGGGCAGCACAGATACGCAGTATTTT.

The rearrangement joins TRBV13 to TRBJ2-3; TRBD2 matches 11 bases. CDR3 length: 15 amino acids. Germline lookup yields CDR1 PRHDT and CDR2 FYEKMQ (reference sequence). With 4 bases clipped from V and 1 base from J, the junction kept 1 base outside the gene matches. The chain's CDR3 is CASSSLAGGTDTQYF. The CDR3 nucleotides read TGTGCCAGCAGCTCACTAGCGGGAGGCACAGATACGCAGTATTTT.

The J gene is TRBJ1-4, the V gene TRBV2; 7 bases match TRBD1. V was pared by 5 bases and J by 4 bases, with 4 bases of the junction left unmatched. This CDR3 is 14 amino acids long. Germline lookup yields CDR1 SNHLY and CDR2 FYNNEI. Here the CDR3 reads CASSRDRSNEKLFF. Written as DNA, the CDR3 is TGTGCCAGCAGTAGGGACAGAAGTAATGAAAAACTGTTTTTT. The entire variable domain, with the rest obtained from reference TRBV2 and TRBJ1-4, is as follows: EPEVTQTPSHQVTQMGQEVILRCVPISNHLYFYWYRQILGQKVEFLVSFYNNEISEKSEIFDDQFSVERPDGSNFTLKIRSTKLEDSAMYFCASSRDRSNEKLFFGSGTQLSVL.

V gene TRBV5-1 combines with J gene TRBJ2-3, with 8 nucleotides matching TRBD2. CDR3 length equals 15 residues. Germline CDR1 SGHRS, CDR2 YFSETQ. Losses at the gene ends were 4 bases for V and 7 bases for J; bases not matched to a gene: 11. CDR3 in DNA: TGCGCCAGCAGCCCACGGGGGGGAGGAATGAATACGCAGTATTTT. Translating it yields CASSPRGGGMNTQYF.

A word on this clone: An end of the junction does not agree with germline; a read error may underlie this. This rearrangement joins TRBV5-1 to TRBJ1-2; the match to TRBD1 covers 7 bases. From germline, CDR1 is SGHRS and CDR2 YFSETQ. The CDR3 sequence is 14 residues long. The CDR3 DNA follows: TGCGCCCGCAGGGGGGGGGACCGTAACTATGGCTACACCTTC. Translation: CARRGGDRNYGYTF.

The J gene is TRBJ1-2, the V gene TRBV11-2; TRBD1 matches at 7 bases. The CDR3 is made up of 18 amino acids. The germline gives CDR1 SGHAT, CDR2 FQNNGV. J gave up 4 bases and V 2 bases, and 16 bases lay outside the gene matches. Written as DNA, the CDR3 is TGTGCCAGCAGCTTAAATGGGGGACAGTATACCCTAATCTATGGCTACACCTTC. Its translation: CASSLNGGQYTLIYGYTF.

This sequence joins TRBV5-1 and TRBJ2-2; a weak D match, TRBD1 (6 bases). CDR1 is SGHRS, CDR2 YFSETQ, per germline. Trimming removed 3 bases at V and 0 bases at J, with 9 bases between. The CDR3 has 15 residues. The CDR3 here is CASSSQGANTGELFF. DNA of the CDR3: TGCGCCAGCAGCTCACAGGGAGCGAACACCGGGGAGCTGTTTTTT.

V usage is TRBV27 and J usage is TRBJ2-1; TRBD2 agrees at 7 bases. This CDR3 contains 15 residues. Unmatched junction bases numbered 6, after V lost 4 bases and J lost 3 bases. CDR1 is MNHEY and CDR2 is SMNVEV in the germline V gene (reference sequence). DNA for the CDR3: TGTGCCAGCAGTTCCCGACTAGCCCACTACAATGAGCAGTTCTTC. This codes for CASSSRLAHYNEQFF.

V is TRBV9 and J is TRBJ2-7; tentative D call: TRBD2 (7 bases). This CDR3 has 14 residues. The V end was cut by 10 bases, the J end by 4 bases, with 21 bases between. The V gene's germline CDR1 is SGDLS and CDR2 YYNGEE. The CDR3 sequence: CAATPGGDWYEQYV. The CDR3 DNA is TGTGCCGCGACCCCGGGGGGCGATTGGTACGAGCAGTACGTC.

This clone was seen repeatedly, ten times or more. The chain carries TRBV7-9 and TRBJ1-2, with a weak D call TRBD1 (6 bases). The CDR3 is 11 amino acids. The ends were cut back, 5 bases at V and 10 bases at J, with 11 bases in the middle. Germline CDR1 and CDR2: SEHNR and FQNEAQ (reference sequence). In DNA form, the CDR3 reads TGTGCCAGCAGCCACAGGGACACCTACACCTTC. Translating it yields CASSHRDTYTF.

The chain joins TRBV6-6 to TRBJ2-2; D is unresolved. CDR1 MNHNY and CDR2 SVGAGI come from the germline V gene (reference sequence). Trimming took off 6 bases at V and 3 bases at J, with 14 bases between the two ends. The CDR3 is 15 amino acids. The CDR3 loop reads CASSPQRRDTGELFF. The CDR3 DNA sequence: TGTGCCAGCAGCCCGCAGAGACGGGACACCGGGGAGCTGTTTTTT.

This chain connects TRBV30 to TRBJ1-5; D might be TRBD1 (5 bases). The CDR3 spans 13 residues. V gave up 5 bases and J gave up 3 bases, with 11 bases separating them. Germline assignment: CDR1 GTSNPN and CDR2 SVGIG (reference sequence). The CDR3 loop reads CAWATGSNQPQHF. CDR3 nucleotide sequence: TGTGCCTGGGCCACAGGTTCCAATCAGCCCCAGCATTTT.

This chain links TRBV7-8 with TRBJ1-4; the D gene is possibly TRBD1 (5 bases). The V gene's germline CDR1 is SGHVS and CDR2 FQNEAQ. CDR3 length equals 13 residues. Deletions cut 4 bases from V and 5 bases from J, with 8 bases between. CDR3: CASSSGHNEKLFF. CDR3 sequence (DNA): TGTGCCAGCAGCTCCGGACACAATGAAAAACTGTTTTTT.

This clone was detected once. The CDR3, as DNA: TGTGCCAGCAGCTCAGGACAAGGGTTATACACTGAAGCTTTCTTT. This codes for CASSSGQGLYTEAFF. The gene calls are TRBV7-8 and TRBJ1-1; perhaps TRBD1 as D (5 bases). Germline CDR1 SGHVS, CDR2 FQNEAQ. The CDR3 is made up of 15 amino acids. V lost 4 bases and J lost 3, with 15 bases in between.

The V call is TRBV11-3, the J call TRBJ1-6; perhaps TRBD1 as D (5 bases). This CDR3 spans 17 amino acids. The germline V gene has CDR1 SGHNT and CDR2 YENEEA. V was pared by 6 bases and J by 0 bases, with 15 bases between. The CDR3 region has the DNA TGTGCCAGCAGACCTCGACAGTCTTCCTCCTATAATTCACCCCTCCACTTT. Its protein product is CASRPRQSSSYNSPLHF.